This TCR beta chain stems from a study of blood T cell repertoires in COVID-19. This clone showed up just a few times. The germline gives CDR1 LNHDA, CDR2 SQIVND (reference sequence). The CDR3 sequence is 14 residues long. J gave up 1 base and V 4 bases, and 2 bases lay outside the gene matches. Authors' data handling: Reference gene primer amplification gave nucleated cell count estimates. Profiling relied on immunoSEQ multiplex PCR, and the TCRdb table lists in-frame clones only, not all of them. V and J calls and clone size are as listed in that table; D and trimming were resolved from the DNA. Altogether about 190,000 clones are present, 84% being singletons, with the ten largest covering around 19%.

V and J are TRBV19 and TRBJ2-7; 9 bases are shared with TRBD1. The TCR sequence derives from a human donor in a cohort sampled during active COVID-19. The sample comprised peripheral blood. The CDR3 nucleotides are TGTGCCAGTAGTACCGGGACAGGGTCCTACGAGCAGTACTTC. Residues: CASSTGTGSYEQYF.